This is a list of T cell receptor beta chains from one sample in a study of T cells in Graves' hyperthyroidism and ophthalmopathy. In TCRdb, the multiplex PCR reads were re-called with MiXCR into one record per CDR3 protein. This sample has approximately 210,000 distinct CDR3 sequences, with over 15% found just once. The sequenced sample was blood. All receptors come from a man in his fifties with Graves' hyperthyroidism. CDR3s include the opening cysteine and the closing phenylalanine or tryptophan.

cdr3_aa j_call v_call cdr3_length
CASSLYREQFF TRBJ2-1 TRBV11-1 11
CASSSGTGDLNEQFF TRBJ2-1 TRBV5-1 15
CSSTINTGELFF TRBJ2-2 TRBV20-1 12
CASSPGTSGNPTDTQYF TRBJ2-3 TRBV5-1 17
CSYDRGLVNYGYTF TRBJ1-2 TRBV20-1 14
CASSSRGHANTGELFF TRBJ2-2 TRBV7-8 16
CAMRTGAEGYTF TRBJ1-2 TRBV10-3 12
CSASVGTLAYNEQFF TRBJ2-1 TRBV20-1 15
CSARPGQEDTEAFF TRBJ1-1 TRBV20-1 14
CASNLDGGIGYTF TRBJ1-2 TRBV5-1 13
CASQPGTNTEAFF TRBJ1-1 TRBV10-3 13
CSASWTTGVNEQYF TRBJ2-7 TRBV20-1 14
CASSLLSYEQYF TRBJ2-7 TRBV2 12
CSAEGNYGYTF TRBJ1-2 TRBV20-1 11
CASTGGQGPNQPQHF TRBJ1-5 TRBV2 15
CASSFKQGGYEQYF TRBJ2-7 TRBV5-1 14
CASSLALGGSLGTDTQYF TRBJ2-3 TRBV7-9 18
CASSLRSDGELFF TRBJ2-2 TRBV12-3/TRBV12-4 13
CASSYDRVHEQYF TRBJ2-7 TRBV5-1 13
CASSDFDTEAFF TRBJ1-1 TRBV10-2 12
CASRATQGDGNTIYF TRBJ1-3 TRBV2 15
CASSVGQGSFYEQFF TRBJ2-1 TRBV7-3 15
CASSYSGLDNSPLHF TRBJ1-6 TRBV6-5 15
CAWSPRTGYTGELFF TRBJ2-2 TRBV30 15
CASKPFSDSTEAFF TRBJ1-1 TRBV18 14
CASSLTTSHAGELFF TRBJ2-2 TRBV5-8 15
CSATTGTSGNEQFF TRBJ2-1 TRBV20-1 14
CATSSGRGTYEQYF TRBJ2-7 TRBV24-1 14
CASSRGDTKFHEQYF TRBJ2-7 TRBV28 15
CASSLAPGGGGDTQYF TRBJ2-3 TRBV7-2 16
CASSVRQGASYTGELFF TRBJ2-2 TRBV2 17
CASSERLDLGEQYF TRBJ2-7 TRBV6-1 14
CASSSRVFNEKLFF TRBJ1-4 TRBV5-5 14
CASNSGSYNEQFF TRBJ2-1 TRBV28 13
CASSRPGLADNEQFF TRBJ2-1 TRBV6-1 15
CASRAGGSGNTIYF TRBJ1-3 TRBV27 14
CASSLADSLNTEAFF TRBJ1-1 TRBV11-3 15
CASTRAGGLAGVRVQETQYF TRBJ2-5 TRBV28 20
CASSLGVDGSFANEQFF TRBJ2-1 TRBV11-3 17
CSARDSGLTYEQYF TRBJ2-7 TRBV20-1 14
CASTPLRQAGIRYGYTF TRBJ1-2 TRBV11-2 17
CASSASGSGRETQYF TRBJ2-5 TRBV7-3 15